This note documents a single TCR beta chain sequence. Its antigen remains unknown. This specimen comes from a study of cytomegalovirus exposure and HLA in healthy donors. Study-wide points: In an earlier analysis, most TCR beta V segments were productive about 87% or about 30% of the time.

In the PCR, 60 Vbeta and 13 Jbeta primers were used. TCRdb keeps only in-frame clones here, not all; method: immunoSEQ multiplex PCR. The sample shows approximately 73,000 clones, under 70% of them seen only once. This CDR3 contains 14 residues. V lost 0 bases and J 0 bases, leaving 7 bases between the germline ends. In germline, CDR1 is SGDLS, CDR2 YYNGEE. Sequencing input: PBMCs. The chain employs TRBV9 and TRBJ2-7; D possibly corresponds to TRBD2 (6 bases). This receptor was taken from a man aged 25 to 45 in good health and CMV-seropositive. The CDR3 sequence is CASSVDGGSYEQYF. The CDR3 nucleotides are TGTGCCAGCAGCGTAGACGGGGGCTCCTACGAGCAGTACTTC.